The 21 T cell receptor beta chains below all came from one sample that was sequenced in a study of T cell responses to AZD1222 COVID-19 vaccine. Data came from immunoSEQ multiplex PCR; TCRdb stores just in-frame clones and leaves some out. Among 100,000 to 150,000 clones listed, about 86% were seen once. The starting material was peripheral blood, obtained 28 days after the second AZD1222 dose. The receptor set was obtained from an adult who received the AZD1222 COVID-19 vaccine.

In DNA, the CDR3 is TGTGCCACCCATTGGGGCGGGGCTCCAGATACGCAGTATTTT. Translation gives CATHWGGAPDTQYF. The chain joins TRBV6-5 to TRBJ2-3; D might be TRBD2 (6 bases). The CDR3 is 14 amino acids. Trimming shortened V by 10 bases and J by 4 bases, and 18 bases separated the two germline ends. Germline values: CDR1 MNHEY, CDR2 SVGAGI.

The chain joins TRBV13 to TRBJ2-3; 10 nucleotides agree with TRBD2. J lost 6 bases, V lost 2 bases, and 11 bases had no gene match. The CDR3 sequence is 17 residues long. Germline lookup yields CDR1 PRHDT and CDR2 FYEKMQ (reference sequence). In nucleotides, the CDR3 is TGTGCCAGCAGCTTAAGGGCCCTAGCGGGAGTCGGTGATACGCAGTATTTT. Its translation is CASSLRALAGVGDTQYF.

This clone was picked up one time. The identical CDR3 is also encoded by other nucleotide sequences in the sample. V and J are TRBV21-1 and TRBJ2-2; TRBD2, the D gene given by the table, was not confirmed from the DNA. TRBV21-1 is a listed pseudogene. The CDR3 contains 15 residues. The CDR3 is CASRGGGAPPGELFF. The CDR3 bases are TGTGCCAGCCGTGGCGGGGGGGCCCCTCCCGGGGAGCTGTTTTTT.

The CDR3 reads CASSVGGAGTDTQYF. Here the CDR3 DNA reads TGTGCCAGCAGCGTAGGCGGGGCGGGCACAGATACGCAGTATTTT. The rearrangement links TRBV9 to TRBJ2-3, with D perhaps matching TRBD2 (6 bases). The CDR3 length is 15 residues. Germline CDR1 and CDR2: SGDLS and YYNGEE. Trimming took 0 bases from V and 1 from J, leaving 9 bases between them. The whole variable domain, remainder taken from reference TRBV9 and TRBJ2-3, is DSGVTQTPKHLITATGQRVTLRCSPRSGDLSVYWYQQSLDQGLQFLIQYYNGEERAKGNILERFSAQQFPDLHSELNLSSLELGDSALYFCASSVGGAGTDTQYFGPGTRLTVL.

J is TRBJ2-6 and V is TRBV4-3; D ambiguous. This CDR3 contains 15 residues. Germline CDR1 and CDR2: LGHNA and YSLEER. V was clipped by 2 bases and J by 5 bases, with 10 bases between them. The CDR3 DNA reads TGCGCCAGCAGCCAAATCCCTGACCGGGCCAACGTCCTGACTTTC. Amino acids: CASSQIPDRANVLTF.

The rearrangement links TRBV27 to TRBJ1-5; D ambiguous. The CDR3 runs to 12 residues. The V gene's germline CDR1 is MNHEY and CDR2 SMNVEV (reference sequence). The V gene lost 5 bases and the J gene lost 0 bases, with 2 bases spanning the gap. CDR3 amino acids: CASSHSNQPQHF. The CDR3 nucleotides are TGTGCCAGCAGTCATAGCAATCAGCCCCAGCATTTT.

This CDR3 reads CASSSEGGPQHF. CDR3 nucleotide sequence: TGTGCCAGCAGCTCCGAAGGCGGGCCCCAGCATTTT. The rearrangement links TRBV7-9 to TRBJ1-5; D gene ambiguous. Trimming cost V 4 bases and J 9 bases, with 10 bases left between them. Per the germline V gene, CDR1 is SEHNR and CDR2 is FQNEAQ (reference sequence). The CDR3 runs 12 residues.

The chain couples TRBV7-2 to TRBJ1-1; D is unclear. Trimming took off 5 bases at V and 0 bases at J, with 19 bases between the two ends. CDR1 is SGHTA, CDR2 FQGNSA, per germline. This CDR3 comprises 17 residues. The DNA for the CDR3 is TGTGCCAGCAGCCCTGGGCCGGGTCGCTCTATGAACACTGAAGCTTTCTTT. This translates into CASSPGPGRSMNTEAFF.

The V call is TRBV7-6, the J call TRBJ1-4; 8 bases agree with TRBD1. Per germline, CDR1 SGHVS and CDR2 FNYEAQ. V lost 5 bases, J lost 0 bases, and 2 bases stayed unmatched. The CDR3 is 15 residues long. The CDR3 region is CASSKTGATNEKLFF. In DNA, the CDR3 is TGTGCCAGCAGCAAGACAGGGGCAACTAATGAAAAACTGTTTTTT.

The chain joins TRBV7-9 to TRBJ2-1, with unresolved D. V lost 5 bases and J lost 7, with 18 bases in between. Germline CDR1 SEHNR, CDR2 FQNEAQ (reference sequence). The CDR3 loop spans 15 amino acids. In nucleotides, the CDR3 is TGTGCCAGCAGCCCTATTGGTTTTAGTCGAAATGAGCAGTTCTTC. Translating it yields CASSPIGFSRNEQFF.

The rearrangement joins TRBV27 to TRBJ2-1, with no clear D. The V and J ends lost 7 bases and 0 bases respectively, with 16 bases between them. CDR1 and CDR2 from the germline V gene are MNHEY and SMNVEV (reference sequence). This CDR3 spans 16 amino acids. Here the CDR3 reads CASNPGRESSYNEQFF. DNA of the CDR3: TGTGCCAGCAATCCTGGGCGTGAGAGCTCCTACAATGAGCAGTTCTTC.

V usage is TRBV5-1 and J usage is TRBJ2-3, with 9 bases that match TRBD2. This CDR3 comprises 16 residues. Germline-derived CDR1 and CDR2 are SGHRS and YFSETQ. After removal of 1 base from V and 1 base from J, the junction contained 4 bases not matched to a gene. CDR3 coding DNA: TGCGCCAGCAGCTTGCCTAAGCGGGGGGGCACAGATACGCAGTATTTT. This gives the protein CASSLPKRGGTDTQYF.

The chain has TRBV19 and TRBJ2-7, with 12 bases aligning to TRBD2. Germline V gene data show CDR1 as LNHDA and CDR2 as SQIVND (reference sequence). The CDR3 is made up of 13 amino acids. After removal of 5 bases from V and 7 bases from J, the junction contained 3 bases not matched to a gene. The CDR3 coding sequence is TGTGCCAGTAGTGTCGGACTAGCGGGAGAGCAGTACTTC. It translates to CASSVGLAGEQYF.

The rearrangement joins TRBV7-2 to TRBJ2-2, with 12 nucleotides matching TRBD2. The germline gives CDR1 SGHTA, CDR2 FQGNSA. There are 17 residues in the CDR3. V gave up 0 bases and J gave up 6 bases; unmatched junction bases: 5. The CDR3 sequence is CASSLAPASGRAGELFF. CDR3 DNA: TGTGCCAGCAGCTTAGCGCCCGCTAGCGGGAGGGCCGGGGAGCTGTTTTTT.

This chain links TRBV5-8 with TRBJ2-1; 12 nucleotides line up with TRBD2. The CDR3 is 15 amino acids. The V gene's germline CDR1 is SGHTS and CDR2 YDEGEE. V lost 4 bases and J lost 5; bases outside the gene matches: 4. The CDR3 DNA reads TGTGCCAGCAGCCCTAGCGGGAGGGCGCACAATGAGCAGTTCTTC. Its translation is CASSPSGRAHNEQFF. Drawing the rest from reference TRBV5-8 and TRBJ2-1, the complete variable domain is EAGVTQSPTHLIKTRGQQATLRCSPISGHTSVYWYQQALGLGLQFLLWYDEGEERNRGNFPPRFSGRQFPNYSSELNVNALELEDSALYLCASSPSGRAHNEQFFGPGTRLTVL.

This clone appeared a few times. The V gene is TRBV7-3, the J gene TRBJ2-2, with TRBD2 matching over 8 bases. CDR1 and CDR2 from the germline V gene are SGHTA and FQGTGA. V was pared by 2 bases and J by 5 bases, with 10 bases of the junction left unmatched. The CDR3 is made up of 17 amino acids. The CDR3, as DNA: TGTGCCAGCAGCTTATCGGATCCCGGCGGGGGGACCGGGGAGCTGTTTTTT. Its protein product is CASSLSDPGGGTGELFF.

The CDR3 sequence is CATSRDSEVPGLRLEQYF. CDR3 nucleotides: TGTGCCACCAGCCGGGACAGCGAAGTACCCGGACTCAGACTCGAGCAGTACTTC. V gene TRBV24-1 combines with J gene TRBJ2-7; the match to TRBD1 covers 7 bases. V lost 7 bases to trimming and J lost 6 bases; unmatched junction nucleotides: 23. This CDR3 spans 18 amino acids. Germline values: CDR1 KGHDR, CDR2 SFDVKD.

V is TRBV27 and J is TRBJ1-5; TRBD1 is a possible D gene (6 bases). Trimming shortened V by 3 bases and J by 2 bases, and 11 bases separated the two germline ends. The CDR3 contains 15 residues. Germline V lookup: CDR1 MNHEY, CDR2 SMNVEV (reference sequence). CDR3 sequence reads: CASSLAGAGNQPQHF. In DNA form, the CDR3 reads TGTGCCAGCAGTTTGGCGGGGGCCGGCAATCAGCCCCAGCATTTT.

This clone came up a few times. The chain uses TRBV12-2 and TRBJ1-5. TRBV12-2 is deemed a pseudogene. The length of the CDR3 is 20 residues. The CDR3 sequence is CASRPSIQRSRNYSNQPQHF. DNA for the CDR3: TGTGCAAGTCGCCCCAGCATCCAGCGGTCGCGGAACTATAGCAATCAGCCCCAGCATTTT.

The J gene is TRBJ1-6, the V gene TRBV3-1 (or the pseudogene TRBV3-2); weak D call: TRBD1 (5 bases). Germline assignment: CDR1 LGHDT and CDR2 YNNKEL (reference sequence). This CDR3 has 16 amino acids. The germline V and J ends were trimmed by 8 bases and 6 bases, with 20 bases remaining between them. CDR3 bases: TGTGCCAGCGCCTCAAACCCCGGGGGGATTAATTCACCCCTCCACTTT. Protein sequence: CASASNPGGINSPLHF.

In DNA form, the CDR3 reads TGTGCCAGCAGCGTAGTAGGCCGGGGGGGCCTCACAGATACGCAGTATTTT. It codes for CASSVVGRGGLTDTQYF. This chain links TRBV9 with TRBJ2-3, with 8 bases fitting TRBD2. Germline loops: CDR1 SGDLS, CDR2 YYNGEE. CDR3 size: 17 residues. V gave up 0 bases and J gave up 2 bases; unmatched junction bases: 8. The full variable domain, rest sourced from reference TRBV9 and TRBJ2-3, is DSGVTQTPKHLITATGQRVTLRCSPRSGDLSVYWYQQSLDQGLQFLIQYYNGEERAKGNILERFSAQQFPDLHSELNLSSLELGDSALYFCASSVVGRGGLTDTQYFGPGTRLTVL.